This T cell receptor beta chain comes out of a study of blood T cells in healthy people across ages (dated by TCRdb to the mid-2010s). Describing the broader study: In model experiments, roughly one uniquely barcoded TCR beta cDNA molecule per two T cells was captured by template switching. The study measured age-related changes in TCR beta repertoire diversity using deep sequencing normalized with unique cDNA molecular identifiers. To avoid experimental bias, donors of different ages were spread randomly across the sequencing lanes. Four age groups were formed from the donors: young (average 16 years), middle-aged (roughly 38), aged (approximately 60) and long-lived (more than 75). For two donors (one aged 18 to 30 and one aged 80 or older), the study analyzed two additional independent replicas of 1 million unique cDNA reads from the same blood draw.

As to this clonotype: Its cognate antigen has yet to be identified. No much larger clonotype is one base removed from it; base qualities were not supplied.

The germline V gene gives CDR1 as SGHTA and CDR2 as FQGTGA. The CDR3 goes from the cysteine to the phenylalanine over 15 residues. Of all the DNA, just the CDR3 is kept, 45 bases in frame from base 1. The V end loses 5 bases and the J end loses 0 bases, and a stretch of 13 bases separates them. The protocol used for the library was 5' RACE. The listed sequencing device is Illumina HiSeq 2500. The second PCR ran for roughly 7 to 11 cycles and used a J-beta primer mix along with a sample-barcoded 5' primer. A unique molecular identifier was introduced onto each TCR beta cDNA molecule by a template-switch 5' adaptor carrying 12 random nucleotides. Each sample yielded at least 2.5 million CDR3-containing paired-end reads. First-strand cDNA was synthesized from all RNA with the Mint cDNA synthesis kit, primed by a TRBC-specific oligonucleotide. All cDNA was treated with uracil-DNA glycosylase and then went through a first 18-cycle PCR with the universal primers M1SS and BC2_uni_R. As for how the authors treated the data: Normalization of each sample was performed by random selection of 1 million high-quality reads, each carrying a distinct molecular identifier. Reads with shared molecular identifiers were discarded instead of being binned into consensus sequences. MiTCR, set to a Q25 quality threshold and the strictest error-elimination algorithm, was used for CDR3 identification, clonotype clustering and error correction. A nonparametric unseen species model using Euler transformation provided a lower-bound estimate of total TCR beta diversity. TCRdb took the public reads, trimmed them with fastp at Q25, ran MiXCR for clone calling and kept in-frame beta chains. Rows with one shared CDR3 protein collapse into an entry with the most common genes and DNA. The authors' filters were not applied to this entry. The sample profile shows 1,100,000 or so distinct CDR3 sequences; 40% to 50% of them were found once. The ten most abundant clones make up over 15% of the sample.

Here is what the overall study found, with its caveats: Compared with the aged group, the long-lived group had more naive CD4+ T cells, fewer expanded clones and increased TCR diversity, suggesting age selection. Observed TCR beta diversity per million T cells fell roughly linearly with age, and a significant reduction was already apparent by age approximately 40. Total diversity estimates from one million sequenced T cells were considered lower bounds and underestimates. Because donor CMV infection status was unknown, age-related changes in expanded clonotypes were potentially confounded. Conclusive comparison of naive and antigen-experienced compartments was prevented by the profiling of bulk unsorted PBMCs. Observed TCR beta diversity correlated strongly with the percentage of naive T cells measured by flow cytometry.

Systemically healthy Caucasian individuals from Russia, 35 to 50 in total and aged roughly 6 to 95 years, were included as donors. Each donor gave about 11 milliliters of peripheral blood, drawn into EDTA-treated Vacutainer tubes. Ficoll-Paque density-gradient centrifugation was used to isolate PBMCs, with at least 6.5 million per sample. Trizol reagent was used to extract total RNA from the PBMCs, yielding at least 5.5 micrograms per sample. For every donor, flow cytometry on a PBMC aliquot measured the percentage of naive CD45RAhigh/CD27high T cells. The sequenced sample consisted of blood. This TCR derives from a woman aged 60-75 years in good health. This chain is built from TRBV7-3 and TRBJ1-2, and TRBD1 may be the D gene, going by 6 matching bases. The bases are TGTGCCAGCAGCCTCACAGGGAATTCTAACTATGGCTACACCTTC. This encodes CASSLTGNSNYGYTF. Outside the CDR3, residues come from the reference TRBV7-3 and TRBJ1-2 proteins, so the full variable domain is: GAGVSQTPSNKVTEKGKYVELRCDPISGHTALYWYRQSLGQGPEFLIYFQGTGAADDSGLPNDRFFAVRPEGSVSTLKIQRTERGDSAVYLCASSLTGNSNYGYTFGSGTRLTVV.